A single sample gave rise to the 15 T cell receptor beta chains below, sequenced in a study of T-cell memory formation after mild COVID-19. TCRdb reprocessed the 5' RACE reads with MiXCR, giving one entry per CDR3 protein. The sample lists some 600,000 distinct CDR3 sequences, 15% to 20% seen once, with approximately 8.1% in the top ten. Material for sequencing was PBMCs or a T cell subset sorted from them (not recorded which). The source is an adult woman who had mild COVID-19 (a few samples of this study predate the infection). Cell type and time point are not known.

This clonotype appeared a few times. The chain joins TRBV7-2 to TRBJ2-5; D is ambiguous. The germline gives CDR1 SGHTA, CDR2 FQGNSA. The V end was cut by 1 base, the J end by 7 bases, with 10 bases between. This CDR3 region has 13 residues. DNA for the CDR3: TGTGCCAGCAGCTTAGGGTATGGCGGGACCCAGTACTTC. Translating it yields CASSLGYGGTQYF. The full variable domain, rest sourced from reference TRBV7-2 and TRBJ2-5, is GAGVSQSPSNKVTEKGKDVELRCDPISGHTALYWYRQSLGQGLEFLIYFQGNSAPDKSGLPSDRFSAERTGGSVSTLTIQRTQQEDSAVYLCASSLGYGGTQYFGPGTRLLVL.

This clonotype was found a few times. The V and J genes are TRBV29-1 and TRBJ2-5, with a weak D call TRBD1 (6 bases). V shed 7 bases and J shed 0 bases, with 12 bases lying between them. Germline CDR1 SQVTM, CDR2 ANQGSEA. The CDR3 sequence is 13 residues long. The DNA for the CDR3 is TGCAGCGGCCTGGACAGACACCAAGAGACCCAGTACTTC. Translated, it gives CSGLDRHQETQYF.

The DNA of the CDR3 is TGTGCCAGCAGCGCCCGGGACAGGGGAGGCTCCTATAATTCACCCCTCCACTTT. Amino acid sequence: CASSARDRGGSYNSPLHF. The chain combines TRBV11-2 with TRBJ1-6; 10 bases are shared with TRBD1. V shed 5 bases, J shed 0 bases, and the junction held 7 bases outside the gene matches. The CDR3 runs 18 residues. The germline V gene has CDR1 SGHAT and CDR2 FQNNGV.

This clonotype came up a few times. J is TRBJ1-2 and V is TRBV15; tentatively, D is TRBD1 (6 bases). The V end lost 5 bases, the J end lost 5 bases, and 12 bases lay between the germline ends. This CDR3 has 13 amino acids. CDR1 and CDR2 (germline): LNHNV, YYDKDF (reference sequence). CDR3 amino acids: CATSPRQEYGYTF. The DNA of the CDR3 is TGTGCCACCAGCCCCCGACAGGAGTATGGCTACACCTTC.

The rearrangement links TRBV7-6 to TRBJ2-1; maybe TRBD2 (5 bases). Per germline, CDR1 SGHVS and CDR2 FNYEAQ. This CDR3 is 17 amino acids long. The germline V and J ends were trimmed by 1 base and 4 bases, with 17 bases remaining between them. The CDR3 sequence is CASSLGVPSTQYNEQFF. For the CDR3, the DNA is TGTGCCAGCAGCTTAGGGGTCCCTAGCACCCAATACAATGAGCAGTTCTTC.

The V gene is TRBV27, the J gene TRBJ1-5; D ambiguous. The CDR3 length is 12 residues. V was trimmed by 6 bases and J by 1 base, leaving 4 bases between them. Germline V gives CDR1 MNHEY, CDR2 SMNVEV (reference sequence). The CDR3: CASRLSNQPQHF. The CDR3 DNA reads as TGTGCCAGCAGGTTAAGCAATCAGCCCCAGCATTTT.

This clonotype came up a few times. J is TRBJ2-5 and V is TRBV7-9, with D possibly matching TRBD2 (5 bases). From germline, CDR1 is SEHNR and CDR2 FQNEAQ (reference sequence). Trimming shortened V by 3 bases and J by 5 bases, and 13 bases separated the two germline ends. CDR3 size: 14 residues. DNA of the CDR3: TGTGCCAGCAGCTTCGGTCTGTCGGGGGAGACCCAGTACTTC. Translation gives CASSFGLSGETQYF. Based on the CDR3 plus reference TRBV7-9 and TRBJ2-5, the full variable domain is DTGVSQNPRHKITKRGQNVTFRCDPISEHNRLYWYRQTLGQGPEFLTYFQNEAQLEKSRLLSDRFSAERPKGSFSTLEIQRTEQGDSAMYLCASSFGLSGETQYFGPGTRLLVL.

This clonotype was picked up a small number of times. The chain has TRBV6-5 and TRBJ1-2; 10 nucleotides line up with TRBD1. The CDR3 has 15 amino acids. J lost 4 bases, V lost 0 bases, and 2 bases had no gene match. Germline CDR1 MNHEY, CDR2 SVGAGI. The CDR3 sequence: CASSYSGTGVYGYTF. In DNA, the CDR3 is TGTGCCAGCAGTTACTCCGGGACAGGGGTCTATGGCTACACCTTC.

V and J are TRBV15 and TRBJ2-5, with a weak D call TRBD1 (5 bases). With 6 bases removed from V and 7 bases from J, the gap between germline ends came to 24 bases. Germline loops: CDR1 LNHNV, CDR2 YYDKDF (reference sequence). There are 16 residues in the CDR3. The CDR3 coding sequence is TGTGCCACCAGTCGACGACCCTCATCAGGTCAGGGGACCCAGTACTTC. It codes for CATSRRPSSGQGTQYF.

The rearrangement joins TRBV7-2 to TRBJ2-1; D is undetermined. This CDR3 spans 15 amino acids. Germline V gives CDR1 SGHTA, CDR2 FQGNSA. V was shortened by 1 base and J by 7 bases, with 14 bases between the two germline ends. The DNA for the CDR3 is TGTGCCAGCAGCTTAGGGTCTGCCCTAAGGAATGAGCAGTTCTTC. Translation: CASSLGSALRNEQFF.

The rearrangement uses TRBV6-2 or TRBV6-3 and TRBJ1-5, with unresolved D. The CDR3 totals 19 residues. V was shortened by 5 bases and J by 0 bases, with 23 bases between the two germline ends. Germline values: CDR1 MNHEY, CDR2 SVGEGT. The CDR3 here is CASSHLREIELYSNQPQHF. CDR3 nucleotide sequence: TGTGCCAGCAGTCATCTTCGGGAAATCGAGTTATATAGCAATCAGCCCCAGCATTTT.

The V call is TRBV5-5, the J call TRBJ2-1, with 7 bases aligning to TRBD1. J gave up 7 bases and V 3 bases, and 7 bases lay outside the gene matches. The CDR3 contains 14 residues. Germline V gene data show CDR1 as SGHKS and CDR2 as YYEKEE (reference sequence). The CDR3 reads CASSWTGQLNEQFF. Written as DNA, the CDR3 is TGTGCCAGCAGCTGGACGGGACAGTTAAATGAGCAGTTCTTC.

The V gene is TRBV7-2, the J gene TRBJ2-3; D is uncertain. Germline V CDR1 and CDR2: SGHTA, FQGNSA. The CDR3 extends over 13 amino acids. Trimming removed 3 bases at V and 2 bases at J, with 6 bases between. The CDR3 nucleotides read TGTGCCAGCAGCTTGCAAGCCACAGATACGCAGTATTTT. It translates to CASSLQATDTQYF.

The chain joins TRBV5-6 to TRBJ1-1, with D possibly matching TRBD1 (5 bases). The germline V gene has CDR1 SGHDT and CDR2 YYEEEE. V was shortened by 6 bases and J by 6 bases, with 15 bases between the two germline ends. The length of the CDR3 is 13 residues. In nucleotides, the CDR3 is TGTGCCAGCAATCTGGGGGTTCGGGCTGAAGCTTTCTTT. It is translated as CASNLGVRAEAFF.

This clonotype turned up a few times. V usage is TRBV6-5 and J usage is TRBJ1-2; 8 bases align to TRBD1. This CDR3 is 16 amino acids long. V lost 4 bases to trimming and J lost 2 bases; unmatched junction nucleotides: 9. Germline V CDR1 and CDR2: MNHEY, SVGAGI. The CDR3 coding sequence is TGTGCCAGCAGTTCACGGGCGGGACAGGTGAACTATGGCTACACCTTC. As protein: CASSSRAGQVNYGYTF.